The clone carrying this T cell receptor (beta chain) ranks as medium-sized. The antigen is unknown. This CDR3 spans 16 amino acids. Germline CDR1 and CDR2: MRHNA and SNTAGT. The V and J ends lost 4 bases and 0 bases respectively, with 14 bases between them. These data are taken from a study of T cell clonotyping in hematopoietic cell transplantation. Recipient blood drawn about 28 days pretransplant and days 30, 100, 180 after. Study-wide results and caveats: Cells were unsorted, so CD4 and CD8 contributions were not separated. Pathologically expanded recipient clonotypes increased progressively from day 30 to day 180 as diversity fell.

The assay was immunoSEQ multiplex PCR, and TCRdb's table has in-frame clones only and misses some. The table has approximately 8,400 clones, about three fifths seen once. The chain combines TRBV6-4 with TRBJ2-3; D might be TRBD1 (6 bases). The sequencing here drew on peripheral blood mononuclear cells, taken 100 days after allogeneic stem cell transplant. The clonotype comes from a male patient aged 60-69 years who had an allogeneic stem cell transplant from an unrelated donor, so the T cells may come from the graft donor. Some clones in this sample may be carry-over from other donors' samples. This chain's CDR3 is CASSGTGTRSTDTQYF. The CDR3 DNA follows: TGTGCCAGCAGTGGTACCGGGACACGAAGCACAGATACGCAGTATTTT.